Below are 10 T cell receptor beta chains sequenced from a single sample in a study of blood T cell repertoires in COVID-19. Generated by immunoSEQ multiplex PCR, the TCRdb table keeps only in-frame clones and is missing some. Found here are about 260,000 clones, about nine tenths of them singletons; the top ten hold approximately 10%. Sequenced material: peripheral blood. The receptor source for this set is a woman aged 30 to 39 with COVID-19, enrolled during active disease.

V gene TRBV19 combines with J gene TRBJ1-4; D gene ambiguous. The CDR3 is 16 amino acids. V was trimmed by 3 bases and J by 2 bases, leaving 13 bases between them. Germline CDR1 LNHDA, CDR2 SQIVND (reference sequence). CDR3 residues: CASSIGEPGTNEKLFF. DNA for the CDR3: TGTGCCAGTAGTATCGGAGAACCGGGGACTAATGAAAAACTGTTTTTT.

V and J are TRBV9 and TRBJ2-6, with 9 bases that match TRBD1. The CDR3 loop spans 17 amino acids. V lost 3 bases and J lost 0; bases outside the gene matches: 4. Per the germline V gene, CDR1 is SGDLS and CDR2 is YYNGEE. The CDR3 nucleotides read TGTGCCAGCAGCGCCCACAGGGGGCTCTCTGGGGCCAACGTCCTGACTTTC. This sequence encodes CASSAHRGLSGANVLTF.

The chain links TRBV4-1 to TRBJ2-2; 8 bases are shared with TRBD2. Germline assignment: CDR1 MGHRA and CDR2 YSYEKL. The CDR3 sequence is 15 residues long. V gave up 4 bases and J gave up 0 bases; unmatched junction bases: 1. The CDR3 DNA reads TGCGCCAGCAGCCGAGCGGGGGCGAACACCGGGGAGCTGTTTTTT. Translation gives CASSRAGANTGELFF.

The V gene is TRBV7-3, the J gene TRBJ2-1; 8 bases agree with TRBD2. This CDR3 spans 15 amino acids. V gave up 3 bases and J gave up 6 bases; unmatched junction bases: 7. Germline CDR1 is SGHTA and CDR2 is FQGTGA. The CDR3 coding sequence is TGTGCCAGCAGCTTCAAAGCGGGAGCCCCCAATGAGCAGTTCTTC. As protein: CASSFKAGAPNEQFF.

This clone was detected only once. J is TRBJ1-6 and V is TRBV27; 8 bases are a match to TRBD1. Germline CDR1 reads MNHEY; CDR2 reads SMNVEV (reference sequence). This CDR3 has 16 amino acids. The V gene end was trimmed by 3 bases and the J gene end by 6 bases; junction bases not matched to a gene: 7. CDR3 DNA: TGTGCCAGCAGTTTGCTCCCAGGGGGCTTTAATTCACCCCTCCACTTT. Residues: CASSLLPGGFNSPLHF.

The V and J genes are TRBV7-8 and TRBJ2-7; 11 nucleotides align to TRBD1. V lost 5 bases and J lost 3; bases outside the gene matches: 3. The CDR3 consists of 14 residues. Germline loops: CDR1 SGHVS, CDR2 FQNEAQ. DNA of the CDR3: TGTGCCAGCAGCGGACAGGGGGCAAGCTACGAGCAGTACTTC. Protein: CASSGQGASYEQYF.

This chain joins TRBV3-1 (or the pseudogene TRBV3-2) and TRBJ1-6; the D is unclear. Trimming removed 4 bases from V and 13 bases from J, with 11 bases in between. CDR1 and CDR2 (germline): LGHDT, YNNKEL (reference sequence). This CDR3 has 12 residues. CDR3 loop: CASSLPAGPLHF. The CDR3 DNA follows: TGTGCCAGCAGCCTACCCGCTGGCCCCCTCCACTTT.

CDR3 DNA sequence: TGTGCCTGGAGTGTAGGGGGCGCCCACGAGCAGTACTTC. Translating gives CAWSVGGAHEQYF. The rearrangement joins TRBV30 to TRBJ2-7; the match to TRBD1 covers 7 bases. CDR3 length: 13 residues. CDR1 is GTSNPN and CDR2 is SVGIG in the germline V gene (reference sequence). V lost 0 bases, J lost 5 bases, and 4 bases stayed unmatched.

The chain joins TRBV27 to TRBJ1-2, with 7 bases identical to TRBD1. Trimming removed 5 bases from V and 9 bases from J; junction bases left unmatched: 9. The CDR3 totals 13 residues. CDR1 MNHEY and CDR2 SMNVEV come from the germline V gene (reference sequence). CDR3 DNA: TGTGCCAGCAGTCCAGACAGGGATCGACGCTACACCTTC. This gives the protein CASSPDRDRRYTF.

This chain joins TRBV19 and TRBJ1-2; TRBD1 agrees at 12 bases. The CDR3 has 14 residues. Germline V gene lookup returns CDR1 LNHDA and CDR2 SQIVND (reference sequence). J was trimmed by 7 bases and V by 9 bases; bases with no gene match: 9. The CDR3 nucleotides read TGTGCCAGCGGAGTGGGACAGGGGGCGTCTGGCTACACCTTC. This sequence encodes CASGVGQGASGYTF.